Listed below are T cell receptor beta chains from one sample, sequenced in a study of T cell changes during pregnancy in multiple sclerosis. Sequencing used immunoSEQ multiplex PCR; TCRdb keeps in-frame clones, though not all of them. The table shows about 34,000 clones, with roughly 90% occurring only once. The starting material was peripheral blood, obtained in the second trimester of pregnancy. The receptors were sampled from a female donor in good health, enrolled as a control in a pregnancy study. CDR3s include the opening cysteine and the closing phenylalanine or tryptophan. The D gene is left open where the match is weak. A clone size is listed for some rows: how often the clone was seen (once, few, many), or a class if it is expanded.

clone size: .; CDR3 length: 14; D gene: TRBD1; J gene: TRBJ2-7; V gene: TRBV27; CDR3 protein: CASSSRGQAYEQYF; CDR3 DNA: TGTGCCAGCAGTTCGAGGGGACAGGCCTACGAGCAGTACTTC
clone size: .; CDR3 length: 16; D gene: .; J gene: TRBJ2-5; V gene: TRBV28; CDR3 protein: CASSPSGAGGQETQYF; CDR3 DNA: TGTGCCAGCAGTCCCTCGGGGGCAGGGGGCCAAGAGACCCAGTACTTC
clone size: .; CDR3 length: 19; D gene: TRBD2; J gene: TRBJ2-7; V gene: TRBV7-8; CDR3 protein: CASSLRVGVKSGRGGEQYF; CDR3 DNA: TGTGCCAGCAGCTTAAGGGTCGGGGTTAAAAGCGGGAGGGGTGGCGAGCAGTACTTC
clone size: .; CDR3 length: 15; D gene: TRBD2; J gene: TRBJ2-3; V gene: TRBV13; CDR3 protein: CASSWGTSGTDTQYF; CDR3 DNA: TGTGCCAGCAGCTGGGGGACTAGCGGCACAGATACGCAGTATTTT
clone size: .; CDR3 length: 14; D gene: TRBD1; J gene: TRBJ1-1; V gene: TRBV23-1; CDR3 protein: CASKGQYLNTEAFF; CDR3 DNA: TGCGCCAGCAAGGGACAGTATCTGAACACTGAAGCTTTCTTT
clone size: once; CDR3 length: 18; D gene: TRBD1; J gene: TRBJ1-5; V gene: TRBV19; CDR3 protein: CASSIVAPGTGVNQPQHF; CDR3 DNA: TGTGCCAGTAGTATAGTGGCCCCCGGGACAGGTGTCAATCAGCCCCAGCATTTT
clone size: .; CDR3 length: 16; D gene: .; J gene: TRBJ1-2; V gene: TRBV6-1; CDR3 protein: CASSEDYGGTGYGYTF; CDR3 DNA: TGTGCCAGCAGTGAAGATTACGGGGGGACGGGCTATGGCTACACCTTC
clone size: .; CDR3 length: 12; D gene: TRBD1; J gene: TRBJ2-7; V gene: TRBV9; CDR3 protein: CASSSRGTEQYF; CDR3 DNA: TGTGCCAGCAGCTCCAGGGGGACCGAGCAGTACTTC
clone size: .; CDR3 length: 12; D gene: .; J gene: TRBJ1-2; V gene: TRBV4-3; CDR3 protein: CASSGRNYGYTF; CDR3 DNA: TGCGCCAGCAGCGGCAGGAACTATGGCTACACCTTC
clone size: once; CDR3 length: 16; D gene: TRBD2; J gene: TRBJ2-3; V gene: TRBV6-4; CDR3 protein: CASSESGGQFTDTQYF; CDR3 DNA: TGTGCCAGCAGTGAAAGCGGGGGGCAGTTCACAGATACGCAGTATTTT
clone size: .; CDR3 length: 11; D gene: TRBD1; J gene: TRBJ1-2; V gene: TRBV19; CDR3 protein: CASATGRGYTF; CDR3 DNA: TGTGCCAGTGCGACAGGGCGAGGCTACACCTTC
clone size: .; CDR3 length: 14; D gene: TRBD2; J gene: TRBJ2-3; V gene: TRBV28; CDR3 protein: CASRFSGSSDTQYF; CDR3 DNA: TGTGCCAGCAGGTTTAGCGGGAGCTCAGATACGCAGTATTTT
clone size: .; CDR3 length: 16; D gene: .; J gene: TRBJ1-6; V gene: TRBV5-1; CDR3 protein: CASSFKTGLYNSPLHF; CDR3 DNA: TGCGCCAGCAGCTTTAAGACAGGACTCTATAATTCACCCCTCCACTTT
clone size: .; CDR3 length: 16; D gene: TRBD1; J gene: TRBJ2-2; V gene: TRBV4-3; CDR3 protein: CASSQVTGQGNGELFF; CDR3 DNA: TGCGCCAGCAGCCAAGTTACCGGACAGGGCAACGGGGAGCTGTTTTTT
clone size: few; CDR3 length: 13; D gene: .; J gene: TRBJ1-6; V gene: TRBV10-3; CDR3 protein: CAITGRDNSPLHF; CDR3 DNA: TGTGCCATCACCGGGAGGGATAATTCACCCCTCCACTTT
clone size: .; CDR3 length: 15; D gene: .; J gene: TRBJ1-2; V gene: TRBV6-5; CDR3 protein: CASRPPGGGNYGYTF; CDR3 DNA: TGTGCCAGCAGACCCCCGGGGGGAGGGAACTATGGCTACACCTTC